Following are 22 T cell receptor beta chains from one sample sequenced in a study of blood T cell repertoires in COVID-19. TCRdb's copy holds only in-frame clones and misses some; the assay was immunoSEQ multiplex PCR. The table has 100,000 to 150,000 clones, more than 65% seen once. Sequencing input: peripheral blood. The receptors originated from a woman in her 70s with acute or convalescent COVID-19.

This sequence joins TRBV7-6 and TRBJ2-1, with D perhaps matching TRBD2 (5 bases). CDR1 and CDR2 (germline): SGHVS, FNYEAQ. The CDR3 totals 15 residues. Trimming took off 5 bases at V and 9 bases at J, with 20 bases between the two ends. In DNA, the CDR3 is TGTGCCAGCAGCCCCCCGGGGTTCTCCACCGGTGAGCAGTTCTTC. Translating it yields CASSPPGFSTGEQFF. The full variable domain, completed using reference TRBV7-6 and TRBJ2-1, is GAGVSQSPRYKVTKRGQDVALRCDPISGHVSLYWYRQALGQGPEFLTYFNYEAQQDKSGLPNDRFSAERPEGSISTLTIQRTEQRDSAMYRCASSPPGFSTGEQFFGPGTRLTVL.

This clone was seen only once. CDR3 loop: CASSQGALTDTQYF. In DNA form, the CDR3 reads TGTGCCAGCTCACAGGGGGCCCTAACAGATACGCAGTATTTT. This chain joins TRBV19 and TRBJ2-3; 9 bases map to TRBD1. Per the germline V gene, CDR1 is LNHDA and CDR2 is SQIVND (reference sequence). The ends lost 9 bases at V and 3 bases at J; junction bases unmatched: 7. The CDR3 sequence is 14 residues long.

V gene TRBV15 combines with J gene TRBJ1-3; TRBD1 matches at 7 bases. Germline-derived CDR1 and CDR2 are LNHNV and YYDKDF (reference sequence). The CDR3 extends over 16 amino acids. V was pared by 3 bases and J by 0 bases, with 5 bases of the junction left unmatched. The CDR3 loop reads CATSRGTASSGNTIYF. CDR3 DNA sequence: TGTGCCACCAGCAGGGGGACAGCGAGCTCTGGAAACACCATATATTTT.

The V gene is TRBV12-3 or TRBV12-4, the J gene TRBJ1-4; D ambiguous. V dropped 5 bases and J dropped 8 bases, with 9 bases sitting between them. The CDR3 sequence is 12 residues long. The CDR3 DNA reads TGTGCCAGCAGTCAATTGCAGGAAAAACTGTTTTTT. Protein sequence: CASSQLQEKLFF.

This clone was seen a handful of times. This chain links TRBV3-1 (or the pseudogene TRBV3-2) with TRBJ1-2; D possibly corresponds to TRBD1 (5 bases). Germline V lookup: CDR1 LGHDT, CDR2 YNNKEL (reference sequence). V was trimmed by 5 bases and J by 3 bases, leaving 13 bases between them. The CDR3 contains 14 residues. The CDR3 sequence: CASSGPGGDYGYTF. DNA for the CDR3: TGTGCCAGCAGCGGTCCGGGGGGAGACTATGGCTACACCTTC.

For this clone: This specimen includes other DNA sequences encoding the same CDR3. This sequence joins TRBV19 and TRBJ1-6; TRBD1 matches at 9 bases. The V segment lost 5 bases and the J segment 7 bases; nucleotides outside the gene matches: 3. Germline-derived CDR1 and CDR2 are LNHDA and SQIVND (reference sequence). CDR3 length: 14 amino acids. In DNA form, the CDR3 reads TGTGCCAGTAGTTCAGGGACAGGGAATTCACCCCTCCACTTT. It yields the protein CASSSGTGNSPLHF.

The rearrangement links TRBV19 to TRBJ2-2, with TRBD2 matching over 9 bases. J lost 6 bases, V lost 8 bases, and 16 bases had no gene match. The CDR3 totals 17 residues. The germline V gene encodes CDR1 LNHDA and CDR2 SQIVND (reference sequence). The CDR3 DNA reads as TGTGCCAGTCGTCCCTTTGGCGGGGGGGCAGGCTCCGGGGAGCTGTTTTTT. Translating gives CASRPFGGGAGSGELFF.

The J gene is TRBJ1-2, the V gene TRBV6-5; 8 bases line up with TRBD1. The CDR3 sequence is 15 residues long. V shed 5 bases and J 4 bases; nucleotides not matched to a gene: 9. Germline V gives CDR1 MNHEY, CDR2 SVGAGI. CDR3 amino acids: CASSLADRGSYGYTF. CDR3 DNA sequence: TGTGCCAGCAGTCTCGCCGACAGGGGCAGCTATGGCTACACCTTC.

V is TRBV3-1 (or the pseudogene TRBV3-2) and J is TRBJ2-7, with 7 nucleotides matching TRBD1. CDR1 is LGHDT and CDR2 is YNNKEL in the germline V gene (reference sequence). V lost 0 bases to trimming and J lost 3 bases; unmatched junction nucleotides: 8. The CDR3 spans 16 residues. In DNA, the CDR3 is TGTGCCAGCAGCCAAGATAGAACAGGGGTTAGCTACGAGCAGTACTTC. It encodes CASSQDRTGVSYEQYF.

The CDR3 loop is CASSYGLGETQYF. CDR3 coding DNA: TGCGCCAGCAGCTACGGACTGGGAGAGACCCAGTACTTC. This chain links TRBV4-1 with TRBJ2-5, with D possibly being TRBD2 (5 bases). Deletions cut 5 bases from V and 4 bases from J, with 11 bases between. CDR1 and CDR2 (germline): MGHRA, YSYEKL. This CDR3 contains 13 residues.

This clone has a handful of counts. The chain uses TRBV5-6 and TRBJ2-1, with D unresolved. The germline V and J ends were trimmed by 1 base and 3 bases, with 14 bases remaining between them. The V gene's germline CDR1 is SGHDT and CDR2 YYEEEE. This CDR3 is 16 amino acids long. The DNA of the CDR3 is TGTGCCAGCAGCTTGTTGGTGCTAGATAACTACAATGAGCAGTTCTTC. Its protein product is CASSLLVLDNYNEQFF.

This clone was recorded once. The V and J genes are TRBV7-9 and TRBJ2-5; TRBD2 matches 14 bases. The length of the CDR3 is 18 residues. Germline loops: CDR1 SEHNR, CDR2 FQNEAQ (reference sequence). The V segment lost 3 bases and the J segment 0 bases; nucleotides outside the gene matches: 6. DNA for the CDR3: TGTGCCAGCAGCTTTAGGACTAGCGGGGGGACGCACCAAGAGACCCAGTACTTC. Its protein product is CASSFRTSGGTHQETQYF.

The chain is built from TRBV28 and TRBJ2-1, with 9 bases fitting TRBD1. The germline CDR1 and CDR2 sequences are MDHEN and SYDVKM. J gave up 10 bases and V 3 bases, and 16 bases lay outside the gene matches. The CDR3 spans 17 residues. The CDR3 loop reads CASSLDPRNRGLREQFF. CDR3 coding DNA: TGTGCCAGCAGTTTGGATCCCCGGAACAGGGGGCTACGAGAGCAGTTCTTC.

The V and J genes are TRBV5-1 and TRBJ2-7; the match to TRBD2 covers 7 bases. The CDR3 consists of 15 residues. V shed 0 bases, J shed 2 bases, and the junction held 5 bases outside the gene matches. Germline V gene data show CDR1 as SGHRS and CDR2 as YFSETQ. CDR3 nucleotides: TGCGCCAGCAGCTTGGGGGGCGGGAGAACCTACGAGCAGTACTTC. Its protein is CASSLGGGRTYEQYF.

CDR3 coding DNA: TGCGCCAGCAGCCCCGGACTAGCGGGCTCCTACAATGAGCAGTTCTTC. Amino acid sequence: CASSPGLAGSYNEQFF. The gene calls are TRBV5-1 and TRBJ2-1, with 11 bases matching TRBD2. V gave up 4 bases and J gave up 0 bases; unmatched junction bases: 3. CDR1 is SGHRS and CDR2 is YFSETQ in the germline V gene. The CDR3 is 16 residues long.

The genes are TRBV18 and TRBJ2-2; 8 positions agree with TRBD2. In germline, CDR1 is KGHSH, CDR2 LQKENI. The ends lost 5 bases at V and 4 bases at J; junction bases unmatched: 12. The CDR3 has 17 amino acids. The CDR3 coding sequence is TGTGCCAGCTCATCTTCAAGCGGGGGTACGGGCACCGGGGAGCTGTTTTTT. Translation: CASSSSSGGTGTGELFF.

The rearrangement joins TRBV28 to TRBJ1-1; TRBD1 matches at 9 bases. The germline gives CDR1 MDHEN, CDR2 SYDVKM. CDR3 length: 16 amino acids. V was clipped by 3 bases and J by 4 bases; unmatched bases: 9. The CDR3 DNA is TGTGCCAGCAGTTTGATACAGGGGGCGCAAGCCACTGAAGCTTTCTTT. It yields the protein CASSLIQGAQATEAFF.

This clone was counted at least ten times. V gene TRBV7-9 combines with J gene TRBJ1-2; 9 bases match TRBD1. The CDR3 has 15 amino acids. V was clipped by 1 base and J by 8 bases; unmatched bases: 8. Germline V lookup: CDR1 SEHNR, CDR2 FQNEAQ (reference sequence). CDR3 in DNA: TGTGCCAGCAGCTTAGTCCCCGACAGGGGGAAGGGCTACACCTTC. Residues: CASSLVPDRGKGYTF.

This chain uses TRBV10-1 with TRBJ2-1, with D uncertain. Germline loops: CDR1 WNHNN, CDR2 SYGVQD (reference sequence). The V end lost 8 bases, the J end lost 8 bases, and 22 bases lay between the germline ends. The CDR3 contains 15 residues. CDR3 DNA: TGCGCCAGCTTGGGTTACAAAACTGCGAGCGATGAGCAGTTCTTC. It specifies CASLGYKTASDEQFF.

This chain connects TRBV20-1 to TRBJ2-5; the D is unclear. The CDR3 totals 10 residues. Germline-derived CDR1 and CDR2 are DFQATT and SNEGSKA (reference sequence). Trimming took off 6 bases at V and 4 bases at J, with 6 bases between the two ends. The CDR3, as DNA: TGCAGTGCCCCGCGAGAGACCCAGTACTTC. As protein: CSAPRETQYF.

The chain employs TRBV11-2 and TRBJ2-7; D uncertain. The CDR3 sequence is 15 residues long. Between the trimmed V and J ends, which lost 2 bases and 2 bases, there was a span of 13 bases. Germline-derived CDR1 and CDR2 are SGHAT and FQNNGV. The CDR3 is CASSLSNYRAYEQYF. For the CDR3, the DNA is TGTGCCAGCAGCTTAAGTAACTACCGAGCCTACGAGCAGTACTTC.

The chain recombines TRBV20-1 with TRBJ1-4, with D uncertain. CDR3 length equals 13 residues. Germline assignment: CDR1 DFQATT and CDR2 SNEGSKA (reference sequence). V lost 3 bases and J 0 bases, leaving 5 bases between the germline ends. CDR3 sequence reads: CSASSPTNEKLFF. CDR3 DNA: TGCAGTGCTAGTAGCCCAACTAATGAAAAACTGTTTTTT.